This TCR beta chain stems from a study of cytomegalovirus exposure and HLA in healthy donors. Background on the study: Samples from HLA-typed donors yielded about 85 million unique TCRs in an early data release. In terms of ancestry, the Caucasian-associated cluster contained 75% to 85% of the approximately 400 genotyped donors.

Primers included in the PCR were 60 Vbeta and 13 Jbeta primers. Measured with immunoSEQ multiplex PCR; TCRdb has only the in-frame clones, and not every one. The sample has some 130,000 clones, over 60% seen once. Trimming removed 4 bases at V and 2 bases at J, with 11 bases between. CDR3 length equals 14 residues. Germline V gene lookup returns CDR1 SGHTS and CDR2 YDEGEE. Source material: PBMCs. The sequence derives from a man between 18 and 29 years old in good health and CMV-seronegative. The chain combines TRBV5-8 with TRBJ2-3, with D possibly matching TRBD2 (6 bases). The CDR3 sequence: CASSAGFVTDTQYF. CDR3 sequence (DNA): TGTGCCAGCAGCGCGGGATTTGTCACAGATACGCAGTATTTT.